The rows below give T cell receptor beta chains drawn from one sample of a study of CD8 T cells in Susac syndrome. From the immunoSEQ multiplex PCR reads, TCRdb called clonotypes with MiXCR, one entry per CDR3 protein. The data contain some 200,000 distinct CDR3 sequences, 80% to 95% of them seen just once; the ten biggest clones take up roughly 0.15%. Sequenced material: CD8+ T cells from PBMCs. These receptors all come from a human donor with multiple sclerosis. CDR3s include the opening cysteine and the closing phenylalanine or tryptophan. Fields, in order: V gene, J gene, D gene, CDR3 DNA, CDR3 protein. The D gene is left open where the match is weak.

>TRBV29-1|TRBJ2-1|TRBD2
TGCAGCGTTAGTCTAGCGGGATACAATGAGCAGTTCTTC
CSVSLAGYNEQFF
>TRBV9|TRBJ2-5|.
TGTGCCAGCAGCGTAGTCGAGACCGCTGTGGCCCAGTACTTC
CASSVVETAVAQYF
>TRBV5-4|TRBJ2-5|TRBD2
TGTGCCTATGTGAGGGAGGGAGAGACCCAGTACTTC
CAYVREGETQYF
>TRBV23-1|TRBJ2-5|.
TGCGCCAGCAGTCAATCAAGGCTCCGGGAGACCCAGTACTTC
CASSQSRLRETQYF
>TRBV13|TRBJ2-7|TRBD2
TGTGCCAGCAGCTCTAGATCCCCGGGACTAGCGGGAGAAACCCCCTACGAGCAGTACTTC
CASSSRSPGLAGETPYEQYF
>TRBV10-3|TRBJ2-1|.
TGTGCCATCAGACCTCCCGAGGGGCTTGAGCAGTTCTTC
CAIRPPEGLEQFF
>TRBV11-1|TRBJ2-1|TRBD2
TGTGCCAGCAGCTTAAGAGTAGCGGGGACTTACAATGAGCAGTTCTTC
CASSLRVAGTYNEQFF
>TRBV4-3|TRBJ1-5|.
TGCGCCAGCAGCCAAAAGAGGGCAGGGGAGCCCCAGCATTTT
CASSQKRAGEPQHF
>TRBV7-8|TRBJ2-5|.
TGTGCCAGCAGCTTTTCGGCAGTGGAGACCCAGTACTTC
CASSFSAVETQYF
>TRBV29-1|TRBJ2-5|.
TGCAGCGTTGCCGGGGGAAAGGAGACCCAGTACTTC
CSVAGGKETQYF
>TRBV18|TRBJ1-3|.
TGTGCCAGCTCACCCGCCAGGAACCCGGGAAACACCATATATTTT
CASSPARNPGNTIYF
>TRBV18|TRBJ2-1|.
TGTGCCAGCTCACTTGGGAACACGAATGAGCAGTTCTTC
CASSLGNTNEQFF
>TRBV13|TRBJ2-1|.
TGTGCCAGCAGCTTATTTCCGGGATACAATGAGCAGTTCTTC
CASSLFPGYNEQFF
>TRBV29-1|TRBJ1-5|.
TGCAGCGCTCTCCCGGGACTAGATTATAGCAATCAGCCCCAGCATTTT
CSALPGLDYSNQPQHF